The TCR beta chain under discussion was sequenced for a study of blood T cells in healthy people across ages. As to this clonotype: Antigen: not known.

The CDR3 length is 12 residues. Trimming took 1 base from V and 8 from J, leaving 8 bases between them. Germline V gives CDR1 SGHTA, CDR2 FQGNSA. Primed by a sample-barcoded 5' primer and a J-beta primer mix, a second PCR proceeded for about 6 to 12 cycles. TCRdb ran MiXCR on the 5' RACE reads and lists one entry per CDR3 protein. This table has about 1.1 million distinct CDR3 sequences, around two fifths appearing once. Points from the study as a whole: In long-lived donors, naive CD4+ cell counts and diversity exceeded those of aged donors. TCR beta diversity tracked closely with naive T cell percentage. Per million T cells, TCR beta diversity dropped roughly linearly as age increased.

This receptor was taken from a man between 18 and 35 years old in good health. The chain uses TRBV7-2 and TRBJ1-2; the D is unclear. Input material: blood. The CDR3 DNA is TGTGCCAGCAGCTTAGAAGTCAGGGGCTACACCTTC. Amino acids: CASSLEVRGYTF.